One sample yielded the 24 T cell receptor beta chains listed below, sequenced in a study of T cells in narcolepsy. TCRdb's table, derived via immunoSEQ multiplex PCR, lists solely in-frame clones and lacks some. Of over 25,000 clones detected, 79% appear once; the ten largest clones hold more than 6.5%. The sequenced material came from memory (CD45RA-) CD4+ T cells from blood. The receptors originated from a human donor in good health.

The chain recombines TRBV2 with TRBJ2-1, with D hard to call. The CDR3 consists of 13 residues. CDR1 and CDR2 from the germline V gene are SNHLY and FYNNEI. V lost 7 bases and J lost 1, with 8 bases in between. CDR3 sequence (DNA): TGTGCCAGCACGTGGCGGTCCTACAATGAGCAGTTCTTC. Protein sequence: CASTWRSYNEQFF. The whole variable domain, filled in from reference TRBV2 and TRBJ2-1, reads EPEVTQTPSHQVTQMGQEVILRCVPISNHLYFYWYRQILGQKVEFLVSFYNNEISEKSEIFDDQFSVERPDGSNFTLKIRSTKLEDSAMYFCASTWRSYNEQFFGPGTRLTVL.

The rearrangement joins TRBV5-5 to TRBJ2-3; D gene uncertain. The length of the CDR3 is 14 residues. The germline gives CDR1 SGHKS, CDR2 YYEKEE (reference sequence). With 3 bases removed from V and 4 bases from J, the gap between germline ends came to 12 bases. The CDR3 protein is CASSSEFGSDTQYF. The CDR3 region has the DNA TGTGCCAGCAGCTCCGAATTTGGGTCAGATACGCAGTATTTT.

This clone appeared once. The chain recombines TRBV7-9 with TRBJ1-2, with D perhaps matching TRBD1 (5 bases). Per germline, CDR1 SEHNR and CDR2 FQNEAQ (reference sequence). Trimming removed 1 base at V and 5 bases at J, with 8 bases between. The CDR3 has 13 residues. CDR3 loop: CASSLGGAYGYTF. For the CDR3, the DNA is TGTGCCAGCAGCTTAGGGGGCGCTTATGGCTACACCTTC.

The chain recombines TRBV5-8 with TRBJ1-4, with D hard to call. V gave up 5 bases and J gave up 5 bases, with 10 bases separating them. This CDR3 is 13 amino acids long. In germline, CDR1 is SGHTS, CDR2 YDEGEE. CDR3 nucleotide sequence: TGTGCCAGCAGGTCTCGACTGAATGAAAAACTGTTTTTT. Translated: CASRSRLNEKLFF.

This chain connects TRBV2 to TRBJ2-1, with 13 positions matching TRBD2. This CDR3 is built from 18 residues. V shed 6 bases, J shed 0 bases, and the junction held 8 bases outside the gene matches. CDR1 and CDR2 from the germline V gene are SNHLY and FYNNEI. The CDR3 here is CASRKGTSGASSYNEQFF. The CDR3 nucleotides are TGTGCCAGCAGGAAGGGGACTAGCGGGGCTAGCTCCTACAATGAGCAGTTCTTC.

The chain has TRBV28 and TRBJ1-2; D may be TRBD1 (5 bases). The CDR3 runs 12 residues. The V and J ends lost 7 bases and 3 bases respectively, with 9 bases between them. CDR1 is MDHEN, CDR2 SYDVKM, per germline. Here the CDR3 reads CASTLGDYGYTF. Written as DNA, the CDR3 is TGTGCCAGCACCCTGGGGGACTATGGCTACACCTTC.

CDR3 sequence: CASSFRPQVENSPLHF. DNA for the CDR3: TGTGCCAGCAGCTTCCGCCCCCAGGTAGAAAATTCACCCCTCCACTTT. V and J are TRBV11-2 and TRBJ1-6; no clear D. The ends were cut back, 3 bases at V and 7 bases at J, with 16 bases in the middle. CDR1 and CDR2 (germline): SGHAT, FQNNGV. The CDR3 runs to 16 residues.

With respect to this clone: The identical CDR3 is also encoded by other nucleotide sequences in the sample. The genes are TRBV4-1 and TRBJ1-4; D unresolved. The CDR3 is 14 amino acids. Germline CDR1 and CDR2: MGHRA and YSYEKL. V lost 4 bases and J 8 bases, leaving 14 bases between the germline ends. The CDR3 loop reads CASSPSRTIEKLFF. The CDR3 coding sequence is TGCGCCAGCAGCCCATCAAGGACCATCGAAAAACTGTTTTTT.

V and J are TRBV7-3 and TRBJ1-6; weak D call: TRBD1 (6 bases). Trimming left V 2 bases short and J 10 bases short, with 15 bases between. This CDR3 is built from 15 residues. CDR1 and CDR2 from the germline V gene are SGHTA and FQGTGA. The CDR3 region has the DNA TGTGCCAGCAGCTTATCTGCAGGGGCGAGGTCACCCCTCCACTTT. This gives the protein CASSLSAGARSPLHF.

The CDR3 protein is CASGLTSASSYEQYF. The CDR3 nucleotides read TGTGCCAGCGGACTCACTAGCGCGAGCTCCTACGAGCAGTACTTC. This chain joins TRBV6-1 and TRBJ2-7, with 7 bases aligning to TRBD2. The CDR3 loop spans 15 amino acids. In germline, CDR1 is MNHNS, CDR2 SASEGT. V dropped 8 bases and J dropped 0; count of bases not matched to a gene: 10.

CDR3 region: CASSPGTHAGQFF. As DNA, the CDR3 is TGCGCCAGCAGCCCCGGGACCCATGCCGGGCAGTTCTTC. The chain carries TRBV5-1 and TRBJ2-1; the D call may be TRBD1 or TRBD2 (5 bases each). Germline V CDR1 and CDR2: SGHRS, YFSETQ. CDR3 size: 13 residues. Trimming stripped 4 bases from V and 12 bases from J, with 17 bases between. The variable domain in full, with the rest retrieved from reference TRBV5-1 and TRBJ2-1, is KAGVTQTPRYLIKTRGQQVTLSCSPISGHRSVSWYQQTPGQGLQFLFEYFSETQRNKGNFPGRFSGRQFSNSRSEMNVSTLELGDSALYLCASSPGTHAGQFFGPGTRLTVL.

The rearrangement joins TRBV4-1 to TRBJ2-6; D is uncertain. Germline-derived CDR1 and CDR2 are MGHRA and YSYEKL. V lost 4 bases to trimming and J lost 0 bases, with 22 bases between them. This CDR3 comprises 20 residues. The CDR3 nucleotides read TGCGCCAGCAGCCTAGGACCTCTTCCGGCCGGCAGCTCTGGGGCCAACGTCCTGACTTTC. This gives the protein CASSLGPLPAGSSGANVLTF.

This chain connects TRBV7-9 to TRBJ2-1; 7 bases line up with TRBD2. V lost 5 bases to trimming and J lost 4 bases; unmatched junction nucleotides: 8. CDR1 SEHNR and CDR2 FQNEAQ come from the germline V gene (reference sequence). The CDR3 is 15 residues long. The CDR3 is CASSPPVGGYNEQFF. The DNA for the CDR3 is TGTGCCAGCAGCCCCCCCGTCGGGGGGTACAATGAGCAGTTCTTC.

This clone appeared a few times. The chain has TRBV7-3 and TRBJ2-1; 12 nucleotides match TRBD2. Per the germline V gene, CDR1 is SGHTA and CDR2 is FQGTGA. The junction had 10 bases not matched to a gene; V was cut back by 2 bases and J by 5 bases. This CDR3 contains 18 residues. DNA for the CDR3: TGTGCCAGCAGCTTAGAAGGAACTAGCGGGAGGTTCCACAATGAGCAGTTCTTC. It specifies CASSLEGTSGRFHNEQFF.

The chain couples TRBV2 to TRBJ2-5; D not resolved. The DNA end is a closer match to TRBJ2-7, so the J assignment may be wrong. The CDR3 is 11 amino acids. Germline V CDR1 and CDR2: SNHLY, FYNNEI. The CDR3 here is CASKFGYEQYF. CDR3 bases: TGTGCCAGCAAGTTTGGTTACGAGCAGTACTTC.

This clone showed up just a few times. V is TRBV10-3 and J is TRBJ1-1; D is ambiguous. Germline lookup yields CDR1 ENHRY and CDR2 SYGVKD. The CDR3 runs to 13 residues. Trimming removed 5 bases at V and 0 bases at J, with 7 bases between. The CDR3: CAISQSVNTEAFF. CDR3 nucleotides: TGTGCCATCAGTCAGAGCGTGAACACTGAAGCTTTCTTT.

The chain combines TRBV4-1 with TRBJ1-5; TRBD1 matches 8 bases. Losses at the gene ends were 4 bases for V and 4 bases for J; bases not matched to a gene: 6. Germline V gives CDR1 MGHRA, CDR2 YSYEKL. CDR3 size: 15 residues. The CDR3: CASSRSQGENQPQHF. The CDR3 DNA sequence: TGCGCCAGCAGCCGTTCACAGGGGGAGAATCAGCCCCAGCATTTT.

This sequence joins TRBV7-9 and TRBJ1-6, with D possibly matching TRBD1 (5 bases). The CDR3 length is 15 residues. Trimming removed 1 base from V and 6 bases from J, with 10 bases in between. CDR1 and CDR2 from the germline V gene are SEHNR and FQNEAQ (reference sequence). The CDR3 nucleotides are TGTGCCAGCAGCTTAGTGGGGCAGGTTAATTCACCCCTCCACTTT. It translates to CASSLVGQVNSPLHF.

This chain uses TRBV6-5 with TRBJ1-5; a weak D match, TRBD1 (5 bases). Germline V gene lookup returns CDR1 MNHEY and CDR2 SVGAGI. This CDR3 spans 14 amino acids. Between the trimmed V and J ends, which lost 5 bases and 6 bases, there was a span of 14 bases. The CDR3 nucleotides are TGTGCCAGCAGTACCTGGGACGGAAGTCAGCCCCAGCATTTT. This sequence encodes CASSTWDGSQPQHF.

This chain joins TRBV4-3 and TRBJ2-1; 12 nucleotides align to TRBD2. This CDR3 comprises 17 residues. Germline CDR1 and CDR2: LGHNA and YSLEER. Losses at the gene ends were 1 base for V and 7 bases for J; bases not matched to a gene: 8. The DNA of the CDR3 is TGCGCCAGCAGCCAAGCGCCCCTAGCGGGGGGGCTGAATGAGCAGTTCTTC. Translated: CASSQAPLAGGLNEQFF.

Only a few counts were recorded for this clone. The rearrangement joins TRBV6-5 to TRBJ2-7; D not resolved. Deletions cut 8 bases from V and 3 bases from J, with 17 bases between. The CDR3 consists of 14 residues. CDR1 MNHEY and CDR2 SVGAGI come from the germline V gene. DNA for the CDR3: TGTGCCAGCCTAGTTAACCCCCTCTACTACGAGCAGTACTTC. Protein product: CASLVNPLYYEQYF.

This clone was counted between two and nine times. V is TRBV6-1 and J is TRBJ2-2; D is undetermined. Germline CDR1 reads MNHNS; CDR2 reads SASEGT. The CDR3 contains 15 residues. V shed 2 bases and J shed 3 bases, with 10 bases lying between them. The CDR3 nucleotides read TGTGCCAGCAGTGAATCATTCAGAGACACCGGGGAGCTGTTTTTT. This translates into CASSESFRDTGELFF.

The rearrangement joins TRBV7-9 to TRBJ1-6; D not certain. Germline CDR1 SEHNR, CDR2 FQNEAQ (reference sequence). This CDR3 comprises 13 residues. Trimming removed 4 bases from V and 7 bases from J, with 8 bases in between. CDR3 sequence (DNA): TGTGCCAGCAGCTCTTCGCCAAATTCACCCCTCCACTTT. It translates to CASSSSPNSPLHF.

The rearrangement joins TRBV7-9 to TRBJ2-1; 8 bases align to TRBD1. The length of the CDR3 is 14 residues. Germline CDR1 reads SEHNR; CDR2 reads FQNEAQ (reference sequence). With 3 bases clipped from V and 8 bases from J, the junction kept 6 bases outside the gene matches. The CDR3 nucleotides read TGTGCCAGCAGCTTCGGACAGGGTAGGGATGAGCAGTTCTTC. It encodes CASSFGQGRDEQFF. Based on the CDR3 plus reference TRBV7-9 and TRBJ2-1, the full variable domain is DTGVSQNPRHKITKRGQNVTFRCDPISEHNRLYWYRQTLGQGPEFLTYFQNEAQLEKSRLLSDRFSAERPKGSFSTLEIQRTEQGDSAMYLCASSFGQGRDEQFFGPGTRLTVL.